This T cell receptor beta chain originates from a study of neurological immune-mediated disorders. This clonotype was found many times. This CDR3 contains 14 residues. V gave up 5 bases and J gave up 2 bases, with 12 bases separating them. Germline CDR1 is SGHAT and CDR2 is FQNNGV. TCRdb analysed the 5' RACE reads with MiXCR anew, one entry per CDR3 protein. The sample carries about 52,000 distinct CDR3 sequences, about 3.5% recorded once. The TCR sequence derives from a man younger than 40 with multiple sclerosis. This chain links TRBV11-2 with TRBJ2-5; D may be TRBD2 (7 bases). The specimen sequenced was PBMCs. As DNA, the CDR3 is TGTGCCAGCAGCCCCGGGGGGCCTCAAGAGACCCAGTACTTC. It yields the protein CASSPGGPQETQYF.